The T cell receptor beta chain described here comes from a study of PD-L1 blockade in urothelial cancer. Study details: In the patient group, about 90% of the roughly 30 were males with bladder-origin urothelial cancer.

The CDR3 contains 14 residues. V lost 5 bases to trimming and J lost 8 bases, with 16 bases between them. CDR1 LNHNV and CDR2 YYDKDF come from the germline V gene (reference sequence). It was locally advanced or metastatic urothelial carcinoma that patients had. TCRdb's table, derived via immunoSEQ multiplex PCR, lists solely in-frame clones and lacks some. The table records fewer than 45,000 clones, over 75% of them present only once. The source of this sequence is a man between 70 and 80 years old with urothelial cancer. The chain combines TRBV15 with TRBJ2-1; D is unresolved. The sample consisted of PBMCs, taken around atezolizumab (anti-PD-L1) treatment. The CDR3 region has the DNA TGTGCCACCAGCTCTGTGGATGGGCTTCATGAGCAGTTCTTC. This translates into CATSSVDGLHEQFF.